The 3 T cell receptor beta chains in this list originate from one sample, sequenced in a study of blood T cell repertoires in COVID-19. Using immunoSEQ multiplex PCR, the repertoire was profiled, and TCRdb retains in-frame clones only, with some absent. Of roughly 140,000 clones in the sample, 80% to 90% were seen once. Sequencing used peripheral blood. These receptors came from a woman aged 40 to 49 with acute or convalescent COVID-19.

This chain uses TRBV6-5 with TRBJ2-1; possible D gene TRBD2, 6 bases. The CDR3 totals 14 residues. Per germline, CDR1 MNHEY and CDR2 SVGAGI. The V and J ends lost 0 bases and 9 bases respectively, with 12 bases between them. CDR3 residues: CASSYSTSTTEQFF. In nucleotides, the CDR3 is TGTGCCAGCAGTTACTCTACTAGCACTACTGAGCAGTTCTTC.

This chain connects TRBV4-2 to TRBJ1-1; 9 bases fit TRBD1. The CDR3 is 14 amino acids. The germline V gene encodes CDR1 LGHNA and CDR2 YNFKEQ. The V segment lost 5 bases and the J segment 10 bases; nucleotides outside the gene matches: 11. CDR3 sequence: CASSAVPGQGTAFF. Written as DNA, the CDR3 is TGTGCCAGCAGCGCAGTCCCGGGACAGGGAACAGCTTTCTTT.

The CDR3 DNA is TGTGCCACCAGTTCTACAGGGTCCAACACCGGGGAGCTGTTTTTT. Translated, it gives CATSSTGSNTGELFF. The chain uses TRBV24-1 and TRBJ2-2, with D possibly being TRBD1 (6 bases). The CDR3 has 15 amino acids. V dropped 6 bases and J dropped 2 bases, with 12 bases sitting between them. Germline CDR1 is KGHDR and CDR2 is SFDVKD.